The source of this T cell receptor beta chain is a study of cytomegalovirus exposure and HLA in healthy donors. Trimming removed 3 bases from V and 0 bases from J, with 5 bases in between. Per germline, CDR1 MNHEY and CDR2 SMNVEV (reference sequence). The CDR3 covers 14 residues. 60 Vbeta and 13 Jbeta primers were used in PCR. This table comes from immunoSEQ multiplex PCR, and its TCRdb copy is limited to in-frame clones, with some not included. The sample has roughly 99,000 clones, 77% seen once; the top ten hold 4.2%. The V gene is TRBV27, the J gene TRBJ1-4, with D uncertain. The source is a male donor in good health and CMV-seronegative. The sequenced sample was PBMCs. CDR3: CASSFTPTNEKLFF. CDR3 nucleotides: TGTGCCAGCAGTTTCACACCAACTAATGAAAAACTGTTTTTT.